Following are 7 T cell receptor beta chains from one sample sequenced in a study of blood T cell repertoires in COVID-19. Some clones are missing from TCRdb's copy, which holds only in-frame ones; the method was immunoSEQ multiplex PCR. The table records 350,000 to 450,000 clones, more than 85% of them present only once. Sequences were obtained from PBMCs or T cells enriched from blood (not recorded which). These receptors came from a woman between 35 and 50 years old who had been exposed to COVID-19.

This clone came up once. V and J are TRBV30 and TRBJ2-7; tentatively, D is TRBD1 (6 bases). Germline loops: CDR1 GTSNPN, CDR2 SVGIG (reference sequence). Trimming took off 2 bases at V and 2 bases at J, with 16 bases between the two ends. CDR3 length equals 15 residues. The CDR3 loop is CAWSLDRRATYEQYF. The CDR3 region has the DNA TGTGCCTGGAGTTTGGACAGACGGGCCACCTACGAGCAGTACTTC.

The V and J genes are TRBV3-1 (or the pseudogene TRBV3-2) and TRBJ1-1, with 9 bases fitting TRBD1. The germline V gene has CDR1 LGHDT and CDR2 YNNKEL (reference sequence). The CDR3 is 17 amino acids. Trimming took 1 base from V and 5 from J; bases not matched to a gene: 11. The DNA of the CDR3 is TGTGCCAGCAGCCAAGCGCGCGGGACAGGGAGGGGGACTGAAGCTTTCTTT. It encodes CASSQARGTGRGTEAFF.

This chain connects TRBV19 to TRBJ2-5; 7 positions agree with TRBD1. Trimming at V came to 4 bases and at J to 2 bases, leaving 10 bases not matched to a gene. The CDR3 spans 16 residues. Germline V lookup: CDR1 LNHDA, CDR2 SQIVND (reference sequence). The CDR3 loop reads CASSNRQGGPQETQYF. Written as DNA, the CDR3 is TGTGCCAGTAGTAACCGACAGGGCGGCCCGCAAGAGACCCAGTACTTC.

The chain combines TRBV7-2 with TRBJ1-4; D is unclear. This CDR3 is built from 13 residues. V dropped 2 bases and J dropped 4 bases, with 5 bases sitting between them. The germline gives CDR1 SGHTA, CDR2 FQGNSA. In DNA, the CDR3 is TGTGCCAGCAGCTTAATCATTAATGAAAAACTGTTTTTT. Amino acid sequence: CASSLIINEKLFF.

The CDR3 nucleotides read TGCGCCAGCAGTACAGGGGGCGCGGGCACCGGGGAGCTGTTTTTT. It codes for CASSTGGAGTGELFF. The rearrangement joins TRBV10-1 to TRBJ2-2; 9 bases agree with TRBD1. The germline gives CDR1 WNHNN, CDR2 SYGVQD (reference sequence). V lost 5 bases, J lost 4 bases, and 5 bases stayed unmatched. The CDR3 length is 15 residues.

The V call is TRBV10-1, the J call TRBJ1-2, with a possible D match to TRBD1 (5 bases). Germline V gene data show CDR1 as WNHNN and CDR2 as SYGVQD (reference sequence). The V gene lost 6 bases and the J gene lost 4 bases, with 9 bases spanning the gap. CDR3 length: 12 residues. The chain's CDR3 is CASSRDSYGYTF. The CDR3 DNA reads as TGCGCCAGCAGCAGGGACTCCTATGGCTACACCTTC.

This chain uses TRBV7-2 with TRBJ2-3; D gene ambiguous. CDR1 and CDR2 (germline): SGHTA, FQGNSA. CDR3 length: 14 residues. Deletions cut 2 bases from V and 2 bases from J, with 8 bases between. The CDR3 region has the DNA TGTGCCAGCAGCTTAACCACCTACACAGATACGCAGTATTTT. Protein: CASSLTTYTDTQYF.